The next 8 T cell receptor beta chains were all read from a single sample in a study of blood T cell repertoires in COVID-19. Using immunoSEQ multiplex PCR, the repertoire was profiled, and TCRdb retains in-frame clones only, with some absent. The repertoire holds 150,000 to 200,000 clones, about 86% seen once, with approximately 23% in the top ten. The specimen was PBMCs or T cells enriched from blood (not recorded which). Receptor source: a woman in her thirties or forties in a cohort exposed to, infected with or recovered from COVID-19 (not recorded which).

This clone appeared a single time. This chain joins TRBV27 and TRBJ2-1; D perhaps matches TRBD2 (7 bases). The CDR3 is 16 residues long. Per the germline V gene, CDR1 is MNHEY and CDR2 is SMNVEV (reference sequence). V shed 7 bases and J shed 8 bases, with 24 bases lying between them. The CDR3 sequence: CASIPLGGGGSHEQFF. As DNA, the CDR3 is TGTGCCAGCATCCCCCTAGGGGGAGGGGGTTCCCATGAGCAGTTCTTC.

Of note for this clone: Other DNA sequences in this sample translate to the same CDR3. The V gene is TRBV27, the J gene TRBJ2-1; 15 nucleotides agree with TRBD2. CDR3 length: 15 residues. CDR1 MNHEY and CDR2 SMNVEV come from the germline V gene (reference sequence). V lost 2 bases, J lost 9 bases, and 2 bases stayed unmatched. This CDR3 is CASSLGTSGRSEQFF. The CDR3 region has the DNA TGTGCCAGCAGTTTAGGGACTAGCGGGAGGAGTGAGCAGTTCTTC.

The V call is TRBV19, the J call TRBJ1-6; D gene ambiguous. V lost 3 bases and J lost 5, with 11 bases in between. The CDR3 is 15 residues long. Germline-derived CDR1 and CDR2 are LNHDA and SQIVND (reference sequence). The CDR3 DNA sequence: TGTGCCAGTAGTATGGGTCCAGGCGATAATTCACCCCTCCACTTT. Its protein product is CASSMGPGDNSPLHF.

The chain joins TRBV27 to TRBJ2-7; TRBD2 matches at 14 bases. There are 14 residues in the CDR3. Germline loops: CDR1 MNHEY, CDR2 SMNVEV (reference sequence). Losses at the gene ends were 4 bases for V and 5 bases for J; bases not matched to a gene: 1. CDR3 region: CASSWTSGRHEQYF. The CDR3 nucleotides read TGTGCCAGCAGTTGGACTAGCGGGAGGCACGAGCAGTACTTC.

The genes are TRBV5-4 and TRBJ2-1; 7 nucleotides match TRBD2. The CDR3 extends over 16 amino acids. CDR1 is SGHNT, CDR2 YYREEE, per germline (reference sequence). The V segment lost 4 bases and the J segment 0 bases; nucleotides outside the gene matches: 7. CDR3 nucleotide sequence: TGTGCCAGCAGCACCTCTAGCGGCAGCTCCTACAATGAGCAGTTCTTC. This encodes CASSTSSGSSYNEQFF.

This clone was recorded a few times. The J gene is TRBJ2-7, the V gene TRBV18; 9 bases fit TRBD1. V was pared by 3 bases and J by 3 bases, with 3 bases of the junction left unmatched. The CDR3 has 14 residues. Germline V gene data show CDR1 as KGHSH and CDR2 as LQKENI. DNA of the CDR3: TGTGCCAGCTCACCGCGGACAGGGGACTACGAGCAGTACTTC. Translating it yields CASSPRTGDYEQYF. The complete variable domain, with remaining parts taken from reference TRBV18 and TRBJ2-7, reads NAGVMQNPRHLVRRRGQEARLRCSPMKGHSHVYWYRQLPEEGLKFMVYLQKENIIDESGMPKERFSAEFPKEGPSILRIQQVVRGDSAAYFCASSPRTGDYEQYFGPGTRLTVT.

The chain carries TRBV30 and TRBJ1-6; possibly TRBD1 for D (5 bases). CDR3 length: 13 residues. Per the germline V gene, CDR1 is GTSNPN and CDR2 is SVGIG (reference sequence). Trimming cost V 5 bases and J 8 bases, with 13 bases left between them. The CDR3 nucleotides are TGTGCCTGGGTCGGGGGAGGCGATTCACCCCTCCACTTT. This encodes CAWVGGGDSPLHF.

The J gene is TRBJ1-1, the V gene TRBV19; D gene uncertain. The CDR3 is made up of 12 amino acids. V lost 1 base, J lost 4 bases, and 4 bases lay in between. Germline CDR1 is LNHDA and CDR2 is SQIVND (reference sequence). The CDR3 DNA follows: TGTGCCAGTAGTATAGGACTCACTGAAGCTTTCTTT. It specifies CASSIGLTEAFF. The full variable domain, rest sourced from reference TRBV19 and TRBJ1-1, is DGGITQSPKYLFRKEGQNVTLSCEQNLNHDAMYWYRQDPGQGLRLIYYSQIVNDFQKGDIAEGYSVSREKKESFPLTVTSAQKNPTAFYLCASSIGLTEAFFGQGTRLTVV.